Sequencing of this T cell receptor beta chain was carried out in a study of control samples from healthy donors and cancer patients. The sample holds a few counts of this clone. Sequencing used immunoSEQ multiplex PCR; TCRdb keeps in-frame clones, though not all of them. The sample has over 150,000 clones; around 90% are singletons. The ends were cut back, 3 bases at V and 1 base at J, with 17 bases in the middle. Per germline, CDR1 SGHDT and CDR2 YYEEEE. The CDR3 runs to 17 residues. The sequencing sample was made of blood. The V and J genes are TRBV5-6 and TRBJ1-5, with a weak D call TRBD1 (5 bases). The receptor comes from a woman between 50 and 59 years old in good health. CDR3 nucleotides: TGTGCCAGCAGCTCAACCGGGGGGGTGACGAGCAATCAGCCCCAGCATTTT. Residues: CASSSTGGVTSNQPQHF.